Below are 19 T cell receptor beta chains sequenced from a single sample in a study of blood T cell repertoires in COVID-19. The repertoire was sequenced with immunoSEQ multiplex PCR; TCRdb's copy has only in-frame clones and lacks some. The table shows fewer than 50,000 clones, with around three quarters occurring only once. Sequenced material: peripheral blood. The receptor source for this set is a man aged 80 or over with active or convalescent COVID-19.

V usage is TRBV11-1 and J usage is TRBJ1-1, with a possible D match to TRBD1 (5 bases). With 5 bases removed from V and 4 bases from J, the gap between germline ends came to 8 bases. Germline V gene sequence: CDR1 SGHAT, CDR2 FQDESV (reference sequence). There are 12 residues in the CDR3. CDR3 sequence: CASSQGGTEAFF. CDR3 sequence (DNA): TGTGCCAGCAGCCAGGGTGGCACTGAAGCTTTCTTT.

A few counts support this clone. The rearrangement links TRBV5-1 to TRBJ2-7, with 11 bases that match TRBD2. The CDR3 is made up of 15 amino acids. The V segment lost 5 bases and the J segment 0 bases; nucleotides outside the gene matches: 4. The germline CDR1 and CDR2 sequences are SGHRS and YFSETQ. The chain's CDR3 is CASRYTSGSSYEQYF. Written as DNA, the CDR3 is TGCGCCAGCAGATACACTAGCGGGAGCTCCTACGAGCAGTACTTC. The entire variable domain, with the rest obtained from reference TRBV5-1 and TRBJ2-7, is as follows: KAGVTQTPRYLIKTRGQQVTLSCSPISGHRSVSWYQQTPGQGLQFLFEYFSETQRNKGNFPGRFSGRQFSNSRSEMNVSTLELGDSALYLCASRYTSGSSYEQYFGPGTRLTVT.

This rearrangement joins TRBV7-9 to TRBJ1-3; unclear D gene. The CDR3 is made up of 14 amino acids. V was shortened by 2 bases and J by 1 base, with 6 bases between the two germline ends. Germline values: CDR1 SEHNR, CDR2 FQNEAQ (reference sequence). The DNA of the CDR3 is TGTGCCAGCAGCTTAACCGGTTCTGGAAACACCATATATTTT. It codes for CASSLTGSGNTIYF.

V gene TRBV6-5 combines with J gene TRBJ2-6, with unresolved D. This CDR3 has 15 residues. Trimming pared 0 bases from V and 2 bases from J, leaving 5 bases between. Germline CDR1 and CDR2: MNHEY and SVGAGI. The CDR3 sequence is CASSYSSTGANVLTF. CDR3 nucleotide sequence: TGTGCCAGCAGTTACTCGTCTACTGGGGCCAACGTCCTGACTTTC.

V gene TRBV27 combines with J gene TRBJ1-5; D ambiguous. Germline V gives CDR1 MNHEY, CDR2 SMNVEV (reference sequence). The CDR3 has 15 residues. Trimming removed 2 bases at V and 0 bases at J, with 8 bases between. CDR3 region: CASSLRRDSNQPQHF. The DNA for the CDR3 is TGTGCCAGCAGTTTACGGCGGGATAGCAATCAGCCCCAGCATTTT.

The chain employs TRBV28 and TRBJ2-3; TRBD1 matches 9 bases. V dropped 3 bases and J dropped 5; count of bases not matched to a gene: 12. The CDR3 is made up of 17 amino acids. Per germline, CDR1 MDHEN and CDR2 SYDVKM. The CDR3 DNA reads TGTGCCAGCAGTTTGCCGACCGGGACAGGGAGACGAGATACGCAGTATTTT. Amino acid sequence: CASSLPTGTGRRDTQYF.

The chain joins TRBV29-1 to TRBJ2-1; D perhaps matches TRBD2 (5 bases). V shed 4 bases and J shed 9 bases, with 13 bases lying between them. This CDR3 region has 12 residues. Germline lookup yields CDR1 SQVTM and CDR2 ANQGSEA. CDR3 in amino acids: CSVVSGIREQFF. As DNA, the CDR3 is TGCAGCGTTGTATCCGGGATTCGTGAGCAGTTCTTC.

The chain recombines TRBV18 with TRBJ1-4; TRBD1 matches at 8 bases. Germline CDR1 reads KGHSH; CDR2 reads LQKENI. This CDR3 spans 16 amino acids. The V and J ends lost 1 base and 5 bases, in that order; junction bases with no gene match: 6. The CDR3 is CASSPLPGGGNEKLFF. The CDR3, as DNA: TGTGCCAGCTCACCACTTCCAGGGGGCGGGAATGAAAAACTGTTTTTT.

J is TRBJ2-5 and V is TRBV2; possible D gene TRBD2, 5 bases. Germline V gene lookup returns CDR1 SNHLY and CDR2 FYNNEI. V dropped 7 bases and J dropped 3 bases, with 9 bases sitting between them. The CDR3 is made up of 12 amino acids. The CDR3 sequence: CASIGLEETQYF. The CDR3 DNA reads as TGTGCCAGCATCGGACTCGAAGAGACCCAGTACTTC. Combining the CDR3 with reference TRBV2 and TRBJ2-5 gives the whole variable domain EPEVTQTPSHQVTQMGQEVILRCVPISNHLYFYWYRQILGQKVEFLVSFYNNEISEKSEIFDDQFSVERPDGSNFTLKIRSTKLEDSAMYFCASIGLEETQYFGPGTRLLVL.

This clone appeared a single time. The chain is built from TRBV7-3 and TRBJ2-1, with 11 bases fitting TRBD2. The CDR3 contains 15 residues. Germline V gene lookup returns CDR1 SGHTA and CDR2 FQGTGA. Trimming cost V 3 bases and J 6 bases; bases outside gene matches: 4. CDR3 DNA sequence: TGTGCCAGCAGCTTGACTAGCGGGAATCTCAATGAGCAGTTCTTC. Protein sequence: CASSLTSGNLNEQFF.

The chain uses TRBV19 and TRBJ1-4; tentative D call: TRBD1 (6 bases). Trimming removed 10 bases at V and 5 bases at J, with 20 bases between. The germline gives CDR1 LNHDA, CDR2 SQIVND (reference sequence). The CDR3 consists of 15 residues. In nucleotides, the CDR3 is TGTGCCACTCAGACGTATCGGCAGGGGAATGAAAAACTGTTTTTT. It is translated as CATQTYRQGNEKLFF.

The chain recombines TRBV11-3 with TRBJ2-7; D possibly corresponds to TRBD2 (5 bases). CDR3 length equals 15 residues. The V gene lost 3 bases and the J gene lost 3 bases, with 15 bases spanning the gap. Germline values: CDR1 SGHNT, CDR2 YENEEA. CDR3 DNA: TGTGCCAGCAGCTTCCTCGGCGGGTCCCACTACGAGCAGTACTTC. This gives the protein CASSFLGGSHYEQYF. The variable domain in full, with the rest retrieved from reference TRBV11-3 and TRBJ2-7, is EAGVVQSPRYKIIEKKQPVAFWCNPISGHNTLYWYLQNLGQGPELLIRYENEEAVDDSQLPKDRFSAERLKGVDSTLKIQPAELGDSAVYLCASSFLGGSHYEQYFGPGTRLTVT.

The genes are TRBV3-1 (or the pseudogene TRBV3-2) and TRBJ2-5; 8 nucleotides agree with TRBD2. Germline V CDR1 and CDR2: LGHDT, YNNKEL (reference sequence). After removal of 1 base from V and 6 bases from J, the junction contained 7 bases not matched to a gene. This CDR3 has 15 residues. Here the CDR3 reads CASSQGPAGEKTQYF. DNA of the CDR3: TGTGCCAGCAGCCAAGGGCCAGCGGGAGAGAAGACCCAGTACTTC.

The gene calls are TRBV6-6 and TRBJ2-3; D is perhaps TRBD2 (5 bases). Germline V gene data show CDR1 as MNHNY and CDR2 as SVGAGI (reference sequence). CDR3 length: 12 amino acids. The ends were cut back, 7 bases at V and 3 bases at J, with 8 bases in the middle. This CDR3 is CASKEGTDTQYF. The CDR3 DNA sequence: TGTGCCAGCAAAGAGGGAACAGATACGCAGTATTTT.

The sample holds a few counts of this clone. The chain is built from TRBV15 and TRBJ2-7; TRBD2 might be the D (6 bases). The CDR3 loop spans 13 amino acids. Germline-derived CDR1 and CDR2 are LNHNV and YYDKDF (reference sequence). The germline V and J ends were trimmed by 5 bases and 5 bases, with 13 bases remaining between them. The CDR3 DNA reads as TGTGCCACCAGCGGATCAGGGAGGAACGAGCAGTACTTC. Protein: CATSGSGRNEQYF. Complete variable domain (other parts from reference TRBV15 and TRBJ2-7): DAMVIQNPRYQVTQFGKPVTLSCSQTLNHNVMYWYQQKSSQAPKLLFHYYDKDFNNEADTPDNFQSRRPNTSFCFLDIRSPGLGDTAMYLCATSGSGRNEQYFGPGTRLTVT.

The genes are TRBV2 and TRBJ1-3, with D uncertain. Trimming removed 7 bases at V and 0 bases at J, with 10 bases between. Germline V gene data show CDR1 as SNHLY and CDR2 as FYNNEI. The CDR3 is 14 amino acids. CDR3 sequence (DNA): TGTGCCAGCACCGGACTGAGCTCTGGAAACACCATATATTTT. Translating gives CASTGLSSGNTIYF.

V is TRBV7-2 and J is TRBJ1-1; tentative D call: TRBD1 (5 bases). V was shortened by 2 bases and J by 4 bases, with 11 bases between the two germline ends. The CDR3 loop spans 14 amino acids. CDR1 SGHTA and CDR2 FQGNSA come from the germline V gene. CDR3 sequence: CASSLNAGPTEAFF. The CDR3 DNA follows: TGTGCCAGCAGCTTAAACGCAGGGCCCACTGAAGCTTTCTTT.

The V and J genes are TRBV10-3 and TRBJ1-2; D remains ambiguous. The CDR3 is 14 residues long. The V gene's germline CDR1 is ENHRY and CDR2 SYGVKD. V lost 0 bases, J lost 4 bases, and 9 bases lay in between. Written as DNA, the CDR3 is TGTGCCATCAGTGAGTCCGAGGACTTCTATGGCTACACCTTC. This encodes CAISESEDFYGYTF.

The chain joins TRBV3-1 (or the pseudogene TRBV3-2) to TRBJ2-7, with 14 bases lining up with TRBD2. The germline V gene has CDR1 LGHDT and CDR2 YNNKEL (reference sequence). There are 16 residues in the CDR3. The junction had 6 bases not matched to a gene; V was cut back by 2 bases and J by 6 bases. The CDR3 DNA sequence: TGTGCCAGCAGCCAACCGGGACTAGCGGGAGAGGGCGAGCAGTACTTC. Protein sequence: CASSQPGLAGEGEQYF.